This TCR beta chain stems from a study of shared clonotypes between healthy human individuals. The table came from immunoSEQ multiplex PCR; TCRdb's copy has only in-frame clones and leaves some out. Among around 700,000 clones listed, approximately 79% were seen once. This clone has a single count. Its antigen is unknown. Study-level results: Although depth was large, rarefaction showed that sequencing of the sorted subsets was incomplete.

Germline CDR1 reads LGHNA; CDR2 reads YNFKEQ. This CDR3 contains 16 residues. Trimming removed 4 bases at V and 0 bases at J, with 15 bases between. The V and J genes are TRBV4-2 and TRBJ1-1; tentatively, D is TRBD1 (5 bases). This clonotype was obtained from a woman under 40 in good health. Specimen: memory CD4+ T cells sorted from blood. The subset: CD45RA-negative fraction. CDR3 region: CASSPGPTFMNTEAFF. In DNA, the CDR3 is TGTGCCAGCAGCCCGGGACCGACTTTCATGAACACTGAAGCTTTCTTT.